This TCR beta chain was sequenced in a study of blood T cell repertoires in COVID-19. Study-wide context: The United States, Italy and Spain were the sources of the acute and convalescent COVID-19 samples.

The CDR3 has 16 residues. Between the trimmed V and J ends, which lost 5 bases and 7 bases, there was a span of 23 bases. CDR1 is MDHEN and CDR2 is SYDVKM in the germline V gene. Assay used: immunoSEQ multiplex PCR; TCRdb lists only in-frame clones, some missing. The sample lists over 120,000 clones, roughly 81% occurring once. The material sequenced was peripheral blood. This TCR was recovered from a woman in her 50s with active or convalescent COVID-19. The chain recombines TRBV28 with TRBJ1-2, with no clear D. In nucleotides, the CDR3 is TGTGCCAGCAGTGGTTCTCGGGCGGGCGAAATGTTTGGCTACACCTTC. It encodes CASSGSRAGEMFGYTF.